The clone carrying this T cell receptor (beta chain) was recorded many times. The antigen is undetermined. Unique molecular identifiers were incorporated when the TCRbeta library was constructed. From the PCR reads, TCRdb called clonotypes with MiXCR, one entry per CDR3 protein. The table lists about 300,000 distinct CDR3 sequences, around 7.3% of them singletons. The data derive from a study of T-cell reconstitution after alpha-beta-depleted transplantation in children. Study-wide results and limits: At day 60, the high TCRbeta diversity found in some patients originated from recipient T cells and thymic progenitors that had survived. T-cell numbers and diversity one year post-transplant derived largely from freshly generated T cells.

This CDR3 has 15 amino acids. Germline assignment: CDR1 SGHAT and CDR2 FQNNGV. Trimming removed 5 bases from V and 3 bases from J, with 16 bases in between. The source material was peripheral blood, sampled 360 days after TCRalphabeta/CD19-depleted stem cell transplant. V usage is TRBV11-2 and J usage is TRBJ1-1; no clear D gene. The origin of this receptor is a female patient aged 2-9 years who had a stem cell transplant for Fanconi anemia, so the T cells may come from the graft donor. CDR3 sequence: CASSPSVGLDTEAFF. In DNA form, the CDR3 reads TGTGCCAGCAGCCCGTCTGTGGGTTTGGACACTGAAGCTTTCTTT.